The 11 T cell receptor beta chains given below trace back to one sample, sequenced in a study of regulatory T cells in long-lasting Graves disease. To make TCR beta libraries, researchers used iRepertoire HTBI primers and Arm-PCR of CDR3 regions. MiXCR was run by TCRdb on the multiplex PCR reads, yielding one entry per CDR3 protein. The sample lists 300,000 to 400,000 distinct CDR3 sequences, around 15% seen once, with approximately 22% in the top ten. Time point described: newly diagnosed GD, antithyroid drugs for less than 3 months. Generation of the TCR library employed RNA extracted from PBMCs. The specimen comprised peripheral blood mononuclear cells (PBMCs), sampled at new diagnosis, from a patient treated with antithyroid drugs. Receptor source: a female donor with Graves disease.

CDR3 sequence (DNA): TGCAGTGCTGAGGGGGGGGGTCGCCCTGAAGCTTTCTTT. Its protein is CSAEGGGRPEAFF. J is TRBJ1-1 and V is TRBV20-1; D is perhaps TRBD1 (6 bases). Germline assignment: CDR1 DFQATT and CDR2 SNEGSKA (reference sequence). This CDR3 region has 13 residues. The germline V and J ends were trimmed by 5 bases and 6 bases, with 16 bases remaining between them.

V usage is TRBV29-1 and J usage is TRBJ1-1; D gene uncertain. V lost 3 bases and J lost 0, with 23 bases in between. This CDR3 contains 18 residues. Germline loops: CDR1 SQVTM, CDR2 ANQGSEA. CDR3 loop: CSVDHPLTQDGLNTEAFF. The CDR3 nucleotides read TGCAGCGTTGACCACCCTCTGACACAAGACGGCTTGAACACTGAAGCTTTCTTT. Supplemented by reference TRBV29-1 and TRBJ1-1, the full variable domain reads SAVISQKPSRDICQRGTSLTIQCQVDSQVTMMFWYRQQPGQSLTLIATANQGSEATYESGFVIDKFPISRPNLTFSTLTVSNMSPEDSSIYLCSVDHPLTQDGLNTEAFFGQGTRLTVV.

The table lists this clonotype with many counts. This chain's CDR3 is CASSCRSSGCNEQFF. In DNA, the CDR3 is TGTGCCAGCAGCTGCCGGAGTAGCGGGTGCAATGAGCAGTTCTTC. The gene calls are TRBV11-2 and TRBJ2-1, with 7 bases identical to TRBD2. The germline V gene encodes CDR1 SGHAT and CDR2 FQNNGV. Trimming cost V 4 bases and J 6 bases; bases outside gene matches: 9. The CDR3 contains 15 residues.

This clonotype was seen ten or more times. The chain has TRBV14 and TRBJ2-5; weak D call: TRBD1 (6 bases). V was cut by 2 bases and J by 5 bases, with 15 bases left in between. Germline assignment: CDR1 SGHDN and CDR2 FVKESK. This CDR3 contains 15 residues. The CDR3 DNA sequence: TGTGCCAGCAGCCAACAGCGAGGGGGTGGGGAGACCCAGTACTTC. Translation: CASSQQRGGGETQYF.

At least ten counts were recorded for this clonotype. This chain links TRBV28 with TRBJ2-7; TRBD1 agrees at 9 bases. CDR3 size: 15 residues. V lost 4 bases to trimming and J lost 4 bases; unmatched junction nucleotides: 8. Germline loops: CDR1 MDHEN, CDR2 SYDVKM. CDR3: CASSSPDRGGYEQYF. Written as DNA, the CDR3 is TGTGCCAGCAGTTCCCCAGACAGGGGGGGATACGAGCAGTACTTC.

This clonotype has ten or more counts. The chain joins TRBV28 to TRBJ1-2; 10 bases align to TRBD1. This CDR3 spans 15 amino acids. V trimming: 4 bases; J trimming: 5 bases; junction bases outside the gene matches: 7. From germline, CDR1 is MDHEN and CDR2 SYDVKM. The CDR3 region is CASSSPGTGDYGYTF. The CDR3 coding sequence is TGTGCCAGCAGTTCCCCCGGGACAGGGGATTATGGCTACACCTTC.

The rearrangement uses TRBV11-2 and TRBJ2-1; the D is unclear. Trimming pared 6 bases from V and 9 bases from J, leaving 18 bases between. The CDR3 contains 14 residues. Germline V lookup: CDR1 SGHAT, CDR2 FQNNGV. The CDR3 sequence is CASSPTRGVAEQFF. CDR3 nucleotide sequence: TGTGCCAGCAGTCCGACCAGAGGTGTTGCTGAGCAGTTCTTC.

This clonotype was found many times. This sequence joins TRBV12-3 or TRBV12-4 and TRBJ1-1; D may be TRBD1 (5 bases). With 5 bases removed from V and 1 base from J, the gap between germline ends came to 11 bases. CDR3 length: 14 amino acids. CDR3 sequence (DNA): TGTGCCAGCAGTCCGGGACGGGAGAACACTGAAGCTTTCTTT. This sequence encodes CASSPGRENTEAFF.

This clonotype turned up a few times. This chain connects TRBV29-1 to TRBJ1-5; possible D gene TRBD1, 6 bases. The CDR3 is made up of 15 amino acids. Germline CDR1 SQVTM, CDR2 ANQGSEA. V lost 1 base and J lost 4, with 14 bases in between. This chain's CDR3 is CSVEVGAGVNQPQHF. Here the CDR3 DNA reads TGCAGCGTTGAAGTTGGTGCAGGGGTAAATCAGCCCCAGCATTTT. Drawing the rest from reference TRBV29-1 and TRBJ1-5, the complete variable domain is SAVISQKPSRDICQRGTSLTIQCQVDSQVTMMFWYRQQPGQSLTLIATANQGSEATYESGFVIDKFPISRPNLTFSTLTVSNMSPEDSSIYLCSVEVGAGVNQPQHFGDGTRLSIL.

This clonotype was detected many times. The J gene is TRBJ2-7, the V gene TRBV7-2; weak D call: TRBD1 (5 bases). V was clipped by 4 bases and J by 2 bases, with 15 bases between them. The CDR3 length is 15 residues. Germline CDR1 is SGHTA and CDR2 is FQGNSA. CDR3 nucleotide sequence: TGTGCCAGCAGCTGGGCCAGGGCCTATGCCTACGAGCAGTACTTC. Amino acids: CASSWARAYAYEQYF.

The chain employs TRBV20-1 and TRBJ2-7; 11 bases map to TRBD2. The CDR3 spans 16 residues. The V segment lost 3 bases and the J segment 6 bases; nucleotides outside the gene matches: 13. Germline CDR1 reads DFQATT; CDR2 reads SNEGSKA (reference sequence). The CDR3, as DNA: TGCAGTGCTAGGAGCGGACTAGCGGGCCCAGAGGGCGAGCAGTACTTC. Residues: CSARSGLAGPEGEQYF.